Included here is one TCR beta chain sequence, with context. Its antigen is undetermined. The data were taken from a study of identical twins. General study findings and limits: Invariant MAIT and iNKT cells are populations that could partly confound zero-insertion analyses.

This CDR3 contains 15 residues. The germline gives CDR1 MDHEN, CDR2 SYDVKM. Trimming left V 2 bases short and J 7 bases short, with 17 bases between. TCRdb used MiXCR to reprocess the 5' RACE reads, holding one entry per CDR3 protein. The top ten clones hold 13% to 15% of a sample with approximately 210,000 distinct CDR3 sequences, approximately 7.1% of them seen once. The sample also formed part of further work on T cells expressing NK-cell markers. That source reports: Topping the CD3+CD56-NKG2C+ fraction as well were these clonotypes, in a handful of donors.

The clonotype comes from a woman aged 18-29 years in good health. The rearrangement uses TRBV28 and TRBJ1-2; tentatively, D is TRBD1 (5 bases). The specimen sequenced was CD8+ T cells sorted from blood. CDR3 DNA sequence: TGTGCCAGCAGTTTACTCCGTTTTGGGACGGGTGGCTACACCTTC. This sequence encodes CASSLLRFGTGGYTF.